A selection of T cell receptor beta chains follows, all from one sample in a study of response to subunit inactivated influenza vaccine. TCRdb independently ran MiXCR on the RT-PCR reads; one entry per CDR3 protein. The sample yields fewer than 400,000 distinct CDR3 sequences, roughly 22% seen once. Source: PBMCs from blood, taken around 22 months after vaccination. The receptors come from a man aged 45-69 years who received an inactivated influenza vaccine. CDR3s include the opening cysteine and the closing phenylalanine or tryptophan. D genes are given only for firm matches. Clone size appears in some rows only: once, few, many, or a class for an expanded clone.

v_gene	j_gene	d_gene	abundance	CDR3aa	CDR3nt
TRBV12-3/TRBV12-4	TRBJ1-1	.	many	CASKAGMSEAFF	TGTGCCAGCAAGGCGGGGATGTCTGAAGCTTTCTTT
TRBV4-1	TRBJ2-7	.	few	CASSQAARGGGGVTYEQYF	TGCGCCAGCAGCCAAGCCGCCAGGGGTGGCGGGGGTGTAACCTACGAGCAGTACTTC
TRBV5-1	TRBJ2-7	.	.	CASSFGMSYEQYF	TGCGCCAGCAGCTTCGGGATGTCCTACGAGCAGTACTTC
TRBV20-1	TRBJ1-4	.	few	CSARALRSGVTNEKLFF	TGCAGTGCTAGAGCCCTAAGGTCGGGAGTAACTAATGAAAAACTGTTTTTT
TRBV20-1	TRBJ2-3	TRBD2	few	CSAVAGGPADTQYF	TGCAGTGCCGTAGCGGGAGGGCCCGCAGATACGCAGTATTTT
TRBV4-1	TRBJ1-2	.	many	CASSQDILGQLNNYGYTF	TGCGCCAGCAGCCAAGATATTCTCGGACAGCTAAATAACTATGGCTACACCTTC
TRBV3-1	TRBJ1-1	.	few	CASSRDGSTEAFF	TGTGCCAGCAGCCGGGACGGCTCCACTGAAGCTTTCTTT
TRBV10-2	TRBJ1-5	.	many	CASSESGRNQPQHF	TGCGCCAGCAGTGAATCAGGCCGCAATCAGCCCCAGCATTTT
TRBV6-1	TRBJ2-7	.	.	CASSPDGLSAYEQYF	TGTGCCAGCAGCCCGGACGGACTTTCCGCCTACGAGCAGTACTTC
TRBV6-1	TRBJ1-1	TRBD1	many	CASRQTTGIGTEAFF	TGTGCCAGCAGACAGACGACAGGGATCGGCACTGAAGCTTTCTTT
TRBV2	TRBJ2-1	.	.	CASSEVVYNYNEQFF	TGTGCCAGCAGTGAAGTTGTATATAACTACAATGAGCAGTTCTTC
TRBV20-1	TRBJ2-1	TRBD2	.	CSVKTGTSFNNEQFF	TGCAGTGTCAAGACCGGGACTAGCTTTAACAATGAGCAGTTCTTC
TRBV19	TRBJ1-3	.	few	CASRNRDTRNTIYF	TGTGCCAGTAGAAACCGGGACACTCGAAACACCATATATTTT
TRBV19	TRBJ1-5	.	many	CASSIVLIQPQHF	TGTGCCAGTAGTATCGTGCTGATCCAGCCCCAGCATTTT
TRBV7-2	TRBJ2-5	.	few	CASSLWETQYF	TGTGCCAGCAGCTTATGGGAGACCCAGTACTTC
TRBV4-3	TRBJ2-7	.	few	CASSQVIGSYEQYF	TGCGCCAGCAGCCAAGTTATCGGTTCCTACGAGCAGTACTTC
TRBV6-5	TRBJ1-2	.	.	CASSNRVRYTF	TGTGCCAGCAGCAACAGGGTACGCTACACCTTC
TRBV4-2	TRBJ2-1	.	few	CASSQDPGPSNEQFF	TGTGCCAGCAGCCAAGATCCTGGGCCTTCCAATGAGCAGTTCTTC
TRBV4-3	TRBJ1-3	.	many	CASSQDWRQAGNTIYF	TGCGCCAGCAGCCAAGATTGGCGCCAAGCTGGAAACACCATATATTTT
TRBV5-1	TRBJ2-5	.	.	CASSLGGTQETQYF	TGCGCCAGCAGCTTAGGAGGCACCCAAGAGACCCAGTACTTC
TRBV12-3/TRBV12-4	TRBJ2-1	TRBD1	.	CASSPRGQGGVQQFF	TGTGCCAGCAGTCCTCGGGGACAGGGAGGGGTGCAGCAGTTCTTC
TRBV7-2	TRBJ2-5	TRBD2	.	CASSISGGRGQYF	TGTGCCAGCAGCATTAGCGGGGGTCGGGGCCAGTACTTC
TRBV5-4	TRBJ2-3	TRBD2	once	CASSLVGLETDTQYF	TGTGCCAGCAGCTTGGTGGGACTAGAAACAGATACGCAGTATTTT
TRBV6-5	TRBJ2-5	TRBD1	once	CASSLSGQGAFGTQYF	TGTGCCAGCAGTTTGAGTGGTCAGGGGGCTTTTGGGACCCAGTACTTC
TRBV7-9	TRBJ2-2	.	few	CASSSAGLPKAGELFF	TGTGCCAGCAGCTCCGCGGGACTCCCTAAGGCCGGGGAGCTGTTTTTT
TRBV5-1	TRBJ1-6	.	few	CASSLAGGSYNSPLHF	TGCGCCAGCAGCTTGGCCGGGGGCTCCTATAATTCACCCCTCCACTTT
TRBV20-1	TRBJ1-5	.	few	CSASRGTSNQPQHF	TGCAGTGCTAGTAGGGGAACCAGCAATCAGCCCCAGCATTTT
TRBV20-1	TRBJ1-6	.	.	CSASLDPFYNSPLHF	TGCAGTGCTAGCTTAGATCCGTTCTATAATTCACCCCTCCACTTT
TRBV20-1	TRBJ2-7	TRBD1	.	CSGGQGRYEQYF	TGCAGCGGGGGACAGGGTCGGTACGAGCAGTACTTC
TRBV29-1	TRBJ2-1	.	.	CSVSQGRNEQFF	TGCAGCGTTTCTCAGGGGCGCAATGAGCAGTTCTTC
TRBV18	TRBJ1-1	.	.	CASSPVSANTEAFF	TGTGCCAGCTCACCAGTCTCGGCGAACACTGAAGCTTTCTTT